What follows are 8 T cell receptor beta chains derived from one specimen sequenced in a study of identical twins. TCRdb reprocessed the 5' RACE reads via MiXCR and lists one record per CDR3 protein. Found here are just under 550,000 distinct CDR3 sequences, roughly 15% of them singletons; the top ten hold more than 0.4%. The sample also formed part of further work on yellow fever vaccine responses in identical twins.

Sample: CD4+ T cells sorted from blood. These receptor sequences come from a young woman in good health.

This clonotype has a handful of counts. This chain uses TRBV5-1 with TRBJ2-1, with 12 bases fitting TRBD2. The V gene's germline CDR1 is SGHRS and CDR2 YFSETQ. This CDR3 comprises 15 residues. Trimming took 0 bases from V and 10 from J; bases not matched to a gene: 5. Here the CDR3 reads CASSLAPGLAGEQFF. The CDR3 DNA reads TGCGCCAGCAGCTTGGCCCCTGGACTAGCGGGAGAGCAGTTCTTC.

This clonotype was picked up a small number of times. The CDR3 reads CASSLARVAAYREQYV. CDR3 sequence (DNA): TGTGCCAGCAGCTTAGCTAGGGTGGCAGCCTACAGGGAGCAGTACGTC. This chain connects TRBV7-8 to TRBJ2-7; TRBD1 might be the D (5 bases). This CDR3 is 16 amino acids long. Germline V CDR1 and CDR2: SGHVS, FQNEAQ. The ends were cut back, 0 bases at V and 7 bases at J, with 19 bases in the middle.

V is TRBV6-5 and J is TRBJ1-1; 7 bases are a match to TRBD1. V dropped 4 bases and J dropped 7; count of bases not matched to a gene: 9. The CDR3 runs 14 residues. CDR1 and CDR2 from the germline V gene are MNHEY and SVGAGI. This CDR3 reads CASSSDRRVSEAFF. CDR3 DNA: TGTGCCAGCAGTTCGGACAGGAGGGTCAGTGAAGCTTTCTTT.

This clonotype was seen only a few times. This chain joins TRBV5-1 and TRBJ2-3; 7 bases are shared with TRBD1. The CDR3 extends over 17 amino acids. V was clipped by 4 bases and J by 0 bases; unmatched bases: 11. From germline, CDR1 is SGHRS and CDR2 YFSETQ. This CDR3 reads CASSADSGQPSTDTQYF. DNA of the CDR3: TGCGCCAGCAGCGCCGACTCGGGACAGCCTAGCACAGATACGCAGTATTTT.

For the CDR3, the DNA is TGCGCCAGCAGCTTGGTCGGACTTGGAGAGGGGTACGGCTACACCTTC. It yields the protein CASSLVGLGEGYGYTF. The rearrangement joins TRBV5-1 to TRBJ1-2, with a possible D match to TRBD1 (5 bases). The V end lost 0 bases, the J end lost 8 bases, and 20 bases lay between the germline ends. Germline V gene lookup returns CDR1 SGHRS and CDR2 YFSETQ. The CDR3 runs 16 residues.

This clonotype was counted only a few times. The chain uses TRBV7-2 and TRBJ2-4; D gene unclear. Trimming took off 3 bases at V and 8 bases at J, with 11 bases between the two ends. The CDR3 extends over 13 amino acids. The germline V gene encodes CDR1 SGHTA and CDR2 FQGNSA. The CDR3 DNA is TGTGCCAGCAGCTTCGCTCCCGCGGACATTCAGTACTTC. Protein: CASSFAPADIQYF.

This sequence joins TRBV3-1 and TRBJ2-7; D uncertain. Germline-derived CDR1 and CDR2 are LGHDT and YNNKEL (reference sequence). Trimming cost V 1 base and J 6 bases, with 10 bases left between them. The CDR3 has 13 residues. The chain's CDR3 is CASSQVNSFEQYF. In nucleotides, the CDR3 is TGTGCCAGCAGCCAAGTGAATAGCTTCGAGCAGTACTTC.

The chain combines TRBV29-1 with TRBJ2-7; D unresolved. The germline V gene has CDR1 SQVTM and CDR2 ANQGSEA. V lost 3 bases and J 7 bases, leaving 13 bases between the germline ends. The CDR3 runs to 12 residues. The CDR3 nucleotides read TGCAGCGTTGATCGGCTAACTGGAGAGCAGTACTTC. It encodes CSVDRLTGEQYF.